The text below deals with one T cell receptor (beta chain). This record comes from a study of CD8 T cells in Susac syndrome. Sequencing targeted TCR beta in blood CD8+ and CD4+ T cells. CDR3 length: 17 residues. V lost 5 bases, J lost 0 bases, and 17 bases lay in between. Per the germline V gene, CDR1 is MNHEY and CDR2 is SMNVEV (reference sequence). An input of about 0.45 to 1 ug of RNA was subjected to reverse transcription using random hexamers. By means of immunoSEQ multiplex PCR, TCR beta CDR3 spanning 54 Vbeta and 13 Jbeta underwent amplification. Each CDR3 protein is one row after TCRdb ran MiXCR on the immunoSEQ multiplex PCR reads. The repertoire holds approximately 220,000 distinct CDR3 sequences, with 85% to 95% as singletons.

The clonotype originates from a human donor with multiple sclerosis. The J gene is TRBJ2-1, the V gene TRBV27; D may be TRBD1 (6 bases). Sequences were obtained from CD4+ T cells from PBMCs. CDR3 sequence: CASSPRWGRSSYNEQFF. Written as DNA, the CDR3 is TGTGCCAGCAGTCCAAGATGGGGGCGAAGCTCCTACAATGAGCAGTTCTTC.